This TCR beta chain emerged from a study of post-analysis software for immune sequencing data. Unmatched junction bases numbered 5, after V lost 6 bases and J lost 1 base. The CDR3 covers 15 residues. Study-wide points: By F measure, strong co-clustering occurred among samples prepared in the same batch. Patients showed TRBV5-6, TRBV5-1 and TRBV20-1 among five TRBV segments more frequent than in controls.

Unique molecular identifiers were present in the TCR beta cDNA libraries. TCRdb reprocessed the PCR reads with MiXCR, giving one entry per CDR3 protein. The repertoire holds hundreds of thousands of distinct CDR3 sequences, roughly three fifths seen once, with approximately 10% in the top ten. Of note for this clonotype: Its specificity is unknown.

The chain combines TRBV12-3 or TRBV12-4 with TRBJ2-3, with TRBD2 matching over 9 bases. What was sequenced was blood. This sequence was found in a girl aged 2 to 10 with multiple sclerosis. The chain's CDR3 is CASRPSGKRTDTQYF. DNA of the CDR3: TGTGCCAGCAGACCTAGCGGGAAACGCACAGATACGCAGTATTTT.